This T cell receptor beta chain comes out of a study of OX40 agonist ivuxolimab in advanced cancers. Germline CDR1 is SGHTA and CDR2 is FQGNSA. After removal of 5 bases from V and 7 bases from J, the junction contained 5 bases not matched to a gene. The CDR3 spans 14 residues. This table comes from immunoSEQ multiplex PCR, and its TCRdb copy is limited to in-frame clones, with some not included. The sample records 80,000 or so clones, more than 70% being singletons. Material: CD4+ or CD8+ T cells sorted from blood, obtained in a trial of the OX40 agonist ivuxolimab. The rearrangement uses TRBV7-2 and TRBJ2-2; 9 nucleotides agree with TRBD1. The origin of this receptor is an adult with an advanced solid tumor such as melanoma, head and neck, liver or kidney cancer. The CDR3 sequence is CASSPDRGDGELFF. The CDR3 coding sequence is TGTGCCAGCAGCCCCGACAGGGGGGACGGGGAGCTGTTTTTT.